This is a list of T cell receptor beta chains from one sample in a study of cytomegalovirus exposure and HLA in healthy donors. Measured with immunoSEQ multiplex PCR; TCRdb has only the in-frame clones, and not every one. The repertoire holds under 200,000 clones, with roughly 80% as singletons. Material: PBMCs. The receptors come from a male donor in good health and CMV-seronegative. Each CDR3 is given with its conserved first and last residue. The D gene is left open where the match is weak. Some rows mark clone size as missing; the rest say once, few, many or name a class of expanded clone.

cdr3_length,j_call,clone_size,v_call,d_call,cdr3_nt,cdr3_aa
17,TRBJ1-1,-,TRBV7-3,TRBD1,TGTGCCAGCAGTTCCGGACAGGGCGTCTCAAAGAACACTGAAGCTTTCTTT,CASSSGQGVSKNTEAFF
16,TRBJ2-7,-,TRBV4-1,-,TGCGCCAGCAGCCAAGGTCAGGGAGGACTTTTCTACGAGCAGTACTTC,CASSQGQGGLFYEQYF
13,TRBJ2-3,-,TRBV19,-,TGTGCCAGTAACGACTTACGCACAGATACGCAGTATTTT,CASNDLRTDTQYF
14,TRBJ2-3,-,TRBV5-8,-,TGTGCCAGCAGCCCCGGGACTTACACAGATACGCAGTATTTT,CASSPGTYTDTQYF
15,TRBJ2-5,-,TRBV5-1,-,TGCGCCAGCAGCTTGCGGACGGGACTTGGGGAGACCCAGTACTTC,CASSLRTGLGETQYF
14,TRBJ2-7,-,TRBV4-3,TRBD2,TGCGCCAGCAGCCAAGAAGCGGGAGGGTACGAGCAGTACTTC,CASSQEAGGYEQYF
12,TRBJ2-1,-,TRBV29-1,TRBD2,TGCAGCTCATCCGGGACTAGCGTTGAGCAGTTCTTC,CSSSGTSVEQFF
14,TRBJ1-4,-,TRBV9,TRBD1,TGTGCCAGCAGCGTCACAGGGGATGAGGAAAAACTGTTTTTT,CASSVTGDEEKLFF
16,TRBJ2-3,-,TRBV5-1,TRBD2,TGCGCCAGCAGCTTGGTGCTAGCGGGAGGAACAGATACGCAGTATTTT,CASSLVLAGGTDTQYF
16,TRBJ2-3,-,TRBV30,TRBD2,TGTGCCTGGAGTGATAGCGGGAGTAGCTTCACGTATACGCAGTATTTT,CAWSDSGSSFTYTQYF
16,TRBJ1-2,-,TRBV15,-,TGTGCCACCAGCAGGGAAACCGGGATTCAAGCCGGAGGCTACACCTTC,CATSRETGIQAGGYTF
18,TRBJ2-1,-,TRBV9,TRBD2,TGTGCCAGCAGCCCTTGGACTAGCGGGAACCCGTTAGTGGATGAGCAGTTCTTC,CASSPWTSGNPLVDEQFF
15,TRBJ1-4,-,TRBV19,-,TGTGCCAGTAGCACTGACGGGAGGGATAATGAAAAACTGTTTTTT,CASSTDGRDNEKLFF
15,TRBJ2-3,-,TRBV7-2,-,TGTGCCAGCAGCCCAGCGAGGGTCCAAACAGATACGCAGTATTTT,CASSPARVQTDTQYF
14,TRBJ2-5,-,TRBV28,TRBD1,TGTGCCAGCACCGAACCGGGACAGGCGGAGACCCAGTACTTC,CASTEPGQAETQYF
13,TRBJ2-7,-,TRBV18,-,TGTGCCAGCTCACCACCAGGGGCCCTCGAGCAGTACTTC,CASSPPGALEQYF
11,TRBJ2-2,-,TRBV18,-,TGTGCCAGCTCCGACACCGGGGAGCTGTTTTTT,CASSDTGELFF
13,TRBJ2-3,-,TRBV5-8,-,TGTGCCAGCAGTTTGCATAGTGGTAATACGCAGTATTTT,CASSLHSGNTQYF
15,TRBJ1-2,-,TRBV27,-,TGTGCCAGCAGTTTATCCGGGGGATTAAACTATGGCTACACCTTC,CASSLSGGLNYGYTF
15,TRBJ2-7,-,TRBV7-6,-,TGTGCCAGCAGCTTAGAGGGCAGGGTAAGGAACGAGCAGTACTTC,CASSLEGRVRNEQYF
15,TRBJ2-7,-,TRBV6-5,-,TGTGCCAGCAGTACCGGAATAGGGGGCTCCTACGAGCAGTACTTC,CASSTGIGGSYEQYF
14,TRBJ1-1,-,TRBV4-2,-,TGTGCCAGCAGCCAAGGGGTAGGGGACACTGAAGCTTTCTTT,CASSQGVGDTEAFF
14,TRBJ2-3,-,TRBV18,-,TGTGCCAGCTCACCAACGAACCCCGCAAGTAGGCAGTATTTT,CASSPTNPASRQYF
15,TRBJ2-7,-,TRBV6-1,-,TGTGCCAGCAGTGCGGCGGGGTCCAAATCCTACGAGCAGTACTTC,CASSAAGSKSYEQYF
15,TRBJ1-2,-,TRBV9,-,TGTGCCAGCAGCGTAGAACAGGGACGGGACTATGGCTACACCTTC,CASSVEQGRDYGYTF
13,TRBJ2-7,few,TRBV4-1,-,TGCGCCAGCAGCCCGACGACAGGTAACGAGCAGTACTTC,CASSPTTGNEQYF
15,TRBJ2-7,few,TRBV6-5,TRBD2,TGTGCCAGCAGTTACGACACTAGCGGGCACTACGAGCAGTACTTC,CASSYDTSGHYEQYF
15,TRBJ2-7,-,TRBV7-6,TRBD2,TGTGCCAGCAGCGCTACCTTGGGGGGGTCCTACGAGCAGTACTTC,CASSATLGGSYEQYF
12,TRBJ1-2,-,TRBV5-4,TRBD1,TGTGCCAGCAGCTCGGGACAGACCGGCTACACCTTC,CASSSGQTGYTF
13,TRBJ2-7,-,TRBV30,TRBD2,TGTGCCTGGAGGAAAGCGGGAGCCTACGAGCAGTACTTC,CAWRKAGAYEQYF
13,TRBJ2-5,-,TRBV5-6,-,TGTGCCAGCAGCTATGATAGCGGAGAGACCCAGTACTTC,CASSYDSGETQYF
12,TRBJ2-5,-,TRBV19,TRBD1,TGTGCCGCTAGGGGGCCCCAAGAGACCCAGTACTTC,CAARGPQETQYF
12,TRBJ2-1,once,TRBV7-3,-,TGTGCCAGCAGCTTAACCCCTAATGAGCAGTTCTTC,CASSLTPNEQFF
16,TRBJ2-1,-,TRBV11-1,TRBD2,TGTGCCAGCAGCTTATGGGGGACTAGCGGGACCGATGAGCAGTTCTTC,CASSLWGTSGTDEQFF
19,TRBJ2-3,few,TRBV7-8,TRBD2,TGTGCCAGCAGCTTAGCGCGTTGGGTTGGACGAGCGGGGGCTTATACGCAGTATTTT,CASSLARWVGRAGAYTQYF
11,TRBJ2-5,-,TRBV30,-,TGTGCCTGGGGTGGTTCGGAGACCCAGTACTTC,CAWGGSETQYF
15,TRBJ2-7,-,TRBV13,TRBD1,TGTGCCAGCAGCTCCCTGGGACAGGCGACCTACGAGCAGTACTTC,CASSSLGQATYEQYF
15,TRBJ2-3,-,TRBV5-1,-,TGCGCCAGCAGCTTGGATCACAATCCCACAGATACGCAGTATTTT,CASSLDHNPTDTQYF
15,TRBJ1-4,-,TRBV19,TRBD1,TGTGCCAGTAGTCCCGGGACAGACGGTGGGAAAAAACTGTTTTTT,CASSPGTDGGKKLFF
14,TRBJ2-5,-,TRBV27,-,TGTGCCAGCAGTTCCCGGCAGGGATTAGAGACCCAGTACTTC,CASSSRQGLETQYF
17,TRBJ2-7,-,TRBV5-1,TRBD2,TGCGCCAGCAGCTCGGGACTAGCGGGAGGGCCATTCGGCGAGCAGTACTTC,CASSSGLAGGPFGEQYF
11,TRBJ2-3,-,TRBV6-5,-,TGTGCCAGCAGTATTCTGGATACGCAGTATTTT,CASSILDTQYF
14,TRBJ2-1,-,TRBV7-9,-,TGTGCCAGAAGCTGGGACACCTCCTACAATGAGCAGTTCTTC,CARSWDTSYNEQFF
16,TRBJ2-5,few,TRBV5-1,TRBD2,TGCGCCAGCAGCCGGGGACTAGCGGCGAACCAAGAGACCCAGTACTTC,CASSRGLAANQETQYF
14,TRBJ1-5,medium-sized,TRBV4-2,-,TGTGCCAGCAGCCAAGAGGGGGAGGTGCAGCCCCAGCATTTT,CASSQEGEVQPQHF
16,TRBJ1-6,-,TRBV19,TRBD1,TGTGCCAGTAGCCCCCGGCCCAGGGGGTATAATTCACCCCTCCACTTT,CASSPRPRGYNSPLHF
12,TRBJ2-5,-,TRBV7-8,-,TGTGCCAGCAGCTTAACTAGGGAGACCCAGTACTTC,CASSLTRETQYF
16,TRBJ2-5,-,TRBV25-1,-,TGTGCCAGCAGTGATGGAGTCACGGCGCCCCAAGAGACCCAGTACTTC,CASSDGVTAPQETQYF
15,TRBJ2-7,few,TRBV4-1,-,TGCGCCAGCAGCCAAGAGGCCTTAACAGGACGCGAGCAGTACTTC,CASSQEALTGREQYF